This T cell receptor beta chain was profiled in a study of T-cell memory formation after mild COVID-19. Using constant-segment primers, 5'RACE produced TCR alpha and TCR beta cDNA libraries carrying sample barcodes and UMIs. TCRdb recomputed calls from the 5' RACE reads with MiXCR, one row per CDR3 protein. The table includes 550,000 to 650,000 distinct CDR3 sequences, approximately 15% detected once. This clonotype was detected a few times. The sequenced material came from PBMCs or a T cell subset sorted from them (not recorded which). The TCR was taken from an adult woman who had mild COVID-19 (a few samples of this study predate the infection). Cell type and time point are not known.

CDR3 DNA: TGTGCCAGCAGCTTGGCCGGAGGGACCAGGGATGAGCAGTTCTTC. Protein product: CASSLAGGTRDEQFF. J is TRBJ2-1 and V is TRBV5-5; weak D call: TRBD2 (6 bases). CDR3 length: 15 residues. Germline V CDR1 and CDR2: SGHKS, YYEKEE (reference sequence). Trimming took 0 bases from V and 8 from J, leaving 15 bases between them.